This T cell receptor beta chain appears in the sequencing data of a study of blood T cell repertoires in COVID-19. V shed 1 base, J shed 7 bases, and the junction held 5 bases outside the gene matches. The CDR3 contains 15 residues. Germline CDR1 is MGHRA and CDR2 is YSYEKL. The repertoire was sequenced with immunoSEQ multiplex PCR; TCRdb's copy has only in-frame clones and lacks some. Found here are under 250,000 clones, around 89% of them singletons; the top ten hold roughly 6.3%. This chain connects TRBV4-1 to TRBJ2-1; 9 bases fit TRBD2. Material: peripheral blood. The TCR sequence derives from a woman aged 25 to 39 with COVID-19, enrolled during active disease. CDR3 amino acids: CASSQGLAVLNEQFF. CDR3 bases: TGCGCCAGCAGCCAAGGACTAGCGGTCCTAAATGAGCAGTTCTTC.